A selection of T cell receptor beta chains follows, all from one sample in a study of blood T cells in healthy people across ages. TCRdb re-analysed the 5' RACE reads in MiXCR, keeping a single row per CDR3 protein. Among roughly 1,700,000 distinct CDR3 sequences listed, 28% were seen once. Sequenced: blood. The receptor set was obtained from a woman aged 25 to 45 in good health. The CDR3 runs from the conserved cysteine through the conserved F or W. A D gene is named only where the DNA matches it firmly. Rows may omit the clone size; those that give it use once, few, many or a size class.

d_gene	abundance	v_gene	j_gene	CDR3nt	CDR3aa
-	few	TRBV6-6	TRBJ1-1	TGTGCCAGCAGTTACTCCCAGATTCAAGGGACTGAAGCTTTCTTT	CASSYSQIQGTEAFF
TRBD2	-	TRBV19	TRBJ2-7	TGTGCCAGTAGTATCAATCTAGCGGGAAAATCCGAGCAGTACTTC	CASSINLAGKSEQYF
TRBD1	few	TRBV2	TRBJ2-5	TGTGCCAGCAGGATTAGGGGACAGGGCGTTGAGCAGTACTTC	CASRIRGQGVEQYF
-	-	TRBV5-1	TRBJ1-1	TGCGCCAGCAGCTATTTAACCTCGGACACTGAAGCTTTCTTT	CASSYLTSDTEAFF
-	-	TRBV28	TRBJ2-2	TGTGCCAGCAGGTTAGGGCAGACCACCGGGGAGCTGTTTTTT	CASRLGQTTGELFF
-	few	TRBV6-2/TRBV6-3	TRBJ2-3	TGTGCCAGCAGTTATACGGGAGTGCGCACAGATACGCAGTATTTT	CASSYTGVRTDTQYF
-	few	TRBV20-1	TRBJ2-4	TGCAGTGCTACCCAGGCATACTCCTACAATGAGCAGTACTTC	CSATQAYSYNEQYF
-	-	TRBV28	TRBJ1-5	TGTGCCAGCAGTTTATCTTCGGCAGGGAATCAGCCCCAGCATTTT	CASSLSSAGNQPQHF
TRBD1	many	TRBV5-5	TRBJ2-4	TGTGCCAGCACCTCATCGGTTCTACGGACAGGCCTAGCCAAAAACATTCAGTACTTC	CASTSSVLRTGLAKNIQYF
TRBD1	-	TRBV28	TRBJ1-2	TGTGCCAGCAGTTCCCCTCCGGGGACAGGGGCGAACTATGGCTACACCTTC	CASSSPPGTGANYGYTF
-	few	TRBV6-5	TRBJ1-2	TGTGCCAGCACGTCCACCGGGACGGGGGCTTATGGCTACACCTTC	CASTSTGTGAYGYTF
TRBD2	many	TRBV29-1	TRBJ2-7	TGCAGCGTGCTAGCGGAGGGAACCTACGAGCAGTACTTC	CSVLAEGTYEQYF
TRBD1	many	TRBV28	TRBJ2-7	TGTGCCAGCAGTGACAGGGTTTCTCTACACGAGCAGTACTTC	CASSDRVSLHEQYF
TRBD2	few	TRBV7-2	TRBJ2-7	TGTGCCAGCAGCTTAGGACGGGGGGGCCTAGACGAGCAGTACTTC	CASSLGRGGLDEQYF
TRBD2	many	TRBV5-1	TRBJ2-5	TGTGCCAGCAGCTTAGCACTAGCGGGGGAAGAGACCCAGTACTTC	CASSLALAGEETQYF
TRBD2	-	TRBV6-6	TRBJ2-5	TGTGCCAGCAGGCCTAGCGGGACGTTGGAGACCCAGTACTTC	CASRPSGTLETQYF
TRBD1	-	TRBV20-1	TRBJ1-2	TGCAGTGCTACTTTCCCGGGACAGGGGAACGGCTACACCTTC	CSATFPGQGNGYTF
TRBD2	-	TRBV5-1	TRBJ2-1	TGCGCCAGCAGCTTGCCAGTCGGCGGGGGGGCGAATGAGCAGTTCTTC	CASSLPVGGGANEQFF
-	-	TRBV28	TRBJ2-7	TGTGCCAGCAGTTTAGGTGGCGGGGAAGGCTACGAGCAGTACTTC	CASSLGGGEGYEQYF
-	-	TRBV5-1	TRBJ2-1	TGCGCCAGCAGCTTGTACCGAGGCTCCGACAATGAGCAGTTCTTC	CASSLYRGSDNEQFF
-	many	TRBV6-5	TRBJ2-7	TGTGCCAGCAGTTACTCGCAAGCCTACGAGCAGTACTTC	CASSYSQAYEQYF
-	few	TRBV29-1	TRBJ2-1	TGCAGCGTTAAAAGAGCGTCCTACAATGAGCAGTTCTTC	CSVKRASYNEQFF
-	many	TRBV29-1	TRBJ2-7	TGCAGCGCACGGACCCCCTCCTACGAGCAGTACTTC	CSARTPSYEQYF
-	few	TRBV7-2	TRBJ1-2	TGTGCCAGCAGTATGAGGGACACTCTTAACTGTGGCTACACCTTC	CASSMRDTLNCGYTF
-	-	TRBV5-1	TRBJ2-2	TGCGCCAGCAGCAAGGACAGCCCGAACACCGGGGAGCTGTTTTTT	CASSKDSPNTGELFF
-	few	TRBV5-1	TRBJ1-4	TGCGCCAGCAGCTTGTGGGGGGACCCTAATGAAAAACTGTTTTTT	CASSLWGDPNEKLFF